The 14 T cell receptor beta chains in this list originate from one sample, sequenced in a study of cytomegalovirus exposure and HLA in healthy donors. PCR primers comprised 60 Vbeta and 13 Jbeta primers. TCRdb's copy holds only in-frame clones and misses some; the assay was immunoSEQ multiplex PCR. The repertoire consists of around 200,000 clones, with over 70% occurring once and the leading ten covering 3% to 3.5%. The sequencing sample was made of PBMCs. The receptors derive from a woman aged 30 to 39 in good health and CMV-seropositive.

CDR3 region: CASRAGRVYEQYF. The CDR3 bases are TGTGCCAGCCGGGCAGGGCGAGTCTACGAGCAGTACTTC. This chain connects TRBV2 to TRBJ2-7; D is possibly TRBD1 (5 bases). Germline loops: CDR1 SNHLY, CDR2 FYNNEI. V was clipped by 8 bases and J by 3 bases, with 14 bases between them. The CDR3 is 13 amino acids.

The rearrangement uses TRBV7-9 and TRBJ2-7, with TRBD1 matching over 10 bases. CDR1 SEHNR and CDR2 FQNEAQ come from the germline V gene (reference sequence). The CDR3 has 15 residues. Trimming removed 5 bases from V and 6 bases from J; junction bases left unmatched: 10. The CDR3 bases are TGTGCCAGCAGCCCCCCCGCGACAGGGGGCGCCGAGCAGTACTTC. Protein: CASSPPATGGAEQYF.

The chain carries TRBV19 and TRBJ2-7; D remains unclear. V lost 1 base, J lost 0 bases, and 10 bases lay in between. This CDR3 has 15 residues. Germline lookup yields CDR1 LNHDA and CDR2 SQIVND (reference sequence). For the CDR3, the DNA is TGTGCCAGTAGTATAGCCGGTTACCCCTCCTACGAGCAGTACTTC. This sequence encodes CASSIAGYPSYEQYF.

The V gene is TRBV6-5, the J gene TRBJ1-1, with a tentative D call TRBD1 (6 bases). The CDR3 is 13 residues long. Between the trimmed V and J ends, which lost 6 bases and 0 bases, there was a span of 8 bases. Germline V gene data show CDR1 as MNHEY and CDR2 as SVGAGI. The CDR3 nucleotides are TGTGCCAGCAGGCGACAGGTGAACACTGAAGCTTTCTTT. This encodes CASRRQVNTEAFF.

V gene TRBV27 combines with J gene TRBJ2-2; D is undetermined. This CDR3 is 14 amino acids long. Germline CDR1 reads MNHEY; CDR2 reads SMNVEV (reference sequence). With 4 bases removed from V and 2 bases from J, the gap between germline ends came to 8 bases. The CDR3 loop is CASSYSANTGELFF. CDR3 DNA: TGTGCCAGCAGTTACAGTGCAAACACCGGGGAGCTGTTTTTT.

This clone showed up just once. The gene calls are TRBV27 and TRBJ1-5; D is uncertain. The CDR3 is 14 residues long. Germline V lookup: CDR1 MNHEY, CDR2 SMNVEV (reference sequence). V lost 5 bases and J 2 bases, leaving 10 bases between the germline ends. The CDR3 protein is CASSRVRGNQPQHF. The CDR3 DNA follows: TGTGCCAGCAGTCGGGTGAGGGGCAATCAGCCCCAGCATTTT.

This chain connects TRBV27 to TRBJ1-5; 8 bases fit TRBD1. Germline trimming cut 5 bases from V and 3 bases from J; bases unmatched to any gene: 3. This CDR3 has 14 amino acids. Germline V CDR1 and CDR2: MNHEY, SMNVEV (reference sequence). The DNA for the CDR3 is TGTGCCAGCAGTCACAGGGGGAACAATCAGCCCCAGCATTTT. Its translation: CASSHRGNNQPQHF.

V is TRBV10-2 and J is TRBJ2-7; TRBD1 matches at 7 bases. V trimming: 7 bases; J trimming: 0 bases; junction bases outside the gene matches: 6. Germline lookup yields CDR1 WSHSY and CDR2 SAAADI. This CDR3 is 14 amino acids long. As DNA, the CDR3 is TGCGCCAGCAATCGACAGGGCCTCTCCTACGAGCAGTACTTC. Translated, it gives CASNRQGLSYEQYF.

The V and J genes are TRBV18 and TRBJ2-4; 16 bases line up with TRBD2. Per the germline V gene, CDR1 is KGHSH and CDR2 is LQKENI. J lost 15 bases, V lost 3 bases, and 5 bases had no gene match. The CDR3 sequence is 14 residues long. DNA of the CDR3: TGTGCCAGCTCACCCGGGACTAGCGGGAGGGTCTCGTACTTC. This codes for CASSPGTSGRVSYF.

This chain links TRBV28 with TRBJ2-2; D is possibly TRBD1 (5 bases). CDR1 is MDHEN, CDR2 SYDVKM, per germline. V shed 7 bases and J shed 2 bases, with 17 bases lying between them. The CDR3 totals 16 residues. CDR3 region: CASTESPGINTGELFF. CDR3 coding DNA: TGTGCCAGCACCGAAAGCCCAGGGATTAACACCGGGGAGCTGTTTTTT. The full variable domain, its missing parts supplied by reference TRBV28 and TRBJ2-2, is DVKVTQSSRYLVKRTGEKVFLECVQDMDHENMFWYRQDPGLGLRLIYFSYDVKMKEKGDIPEGYSVSREKKERFSLILESASTNQTSMYLCASTESPGINTGELFFGEGSRLTVL.

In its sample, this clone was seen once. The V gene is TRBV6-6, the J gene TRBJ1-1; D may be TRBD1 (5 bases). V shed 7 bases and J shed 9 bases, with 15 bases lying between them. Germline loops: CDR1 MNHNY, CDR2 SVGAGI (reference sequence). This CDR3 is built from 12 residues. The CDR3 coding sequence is TGTGCCAGCACTCAGGTCCGGGGGAAAGCTTTCTTT. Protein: CASTQVRGKAFF.

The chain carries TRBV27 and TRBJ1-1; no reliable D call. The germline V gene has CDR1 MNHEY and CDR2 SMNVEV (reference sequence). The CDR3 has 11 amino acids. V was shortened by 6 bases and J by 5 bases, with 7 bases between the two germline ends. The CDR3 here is CASSSGTEAFF. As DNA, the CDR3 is TGTGCCAGCAGCAGCGGGACTGAAGCTTTCTTT.

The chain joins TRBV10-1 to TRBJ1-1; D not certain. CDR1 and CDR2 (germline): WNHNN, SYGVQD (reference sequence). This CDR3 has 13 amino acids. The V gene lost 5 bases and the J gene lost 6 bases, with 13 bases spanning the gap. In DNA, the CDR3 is TGCGCCAGCAGTTCCAGAGGAGTGGCTGAAGCTTTCTTT. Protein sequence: CASSSRGVAEAFF.

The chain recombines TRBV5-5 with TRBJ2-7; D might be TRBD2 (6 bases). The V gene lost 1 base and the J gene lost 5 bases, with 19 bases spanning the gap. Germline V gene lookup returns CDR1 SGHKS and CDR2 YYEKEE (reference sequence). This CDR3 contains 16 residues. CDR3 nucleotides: TGTGCCAGCAGCTTGCAGGTCGGGAGCTCTGTCCACGAGCAGTACTTC. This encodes CASSLQVGSSVHEQYF. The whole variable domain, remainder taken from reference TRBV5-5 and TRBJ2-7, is DAGVTQSPTHLIKTRGQQVTLRCSPISGHKSVSWYQQVLGQGPQFIFQYYEKEERGRGNFPDRFSARQFPNYSSELNVNALLLGDSALYLCASSLQVGSSVHEQYFGPGTRLTVT.